The 22 T cell receptor beta chains given below trace back to one sample, sequenced in a study of blood T cell repertoires in COVID-19. Libraries were prepared by immunoSEQ multiplex PCR; TCRdb keeps only in-frame clonotypes and omits some of them. The sample has tens of thousands of clones, 87% seen once. Source material: peripheral blood. These receptors were taken from a human donor with acute or convalescent COVID-19. The donor label of this sample is uncertain.

V usage is TRBV7-9 and J usage is TRBJ2-7, with 7 positions matching TRBD1. The CDR3 has 16 residues. Germline CDR1 and CDR2: SEHNR and FQNEAQ (reference sequence). V shed 5 bases, J shed 3 bases, and the junction held 13 bases outside the gene matches. Written as DNA, the CDR3 is TGTGCCAGCAGCCCGAGGACAGGACCGCACCTCTACGAGCAGTACTTC. It specifies CASSPRTGPHLYEQYF.

This clone is a singleton in its sample. The chain recombines TRBV6-5 with TRBJ2-6; D is undetermined. The germline V gene encodes CDR1 MNHEY and CDR2 SVGAGI. The CDR3 runs 15 residues. The V end was cut by 2 bases, the J end by 2 bases, with 7 bases between. The CDR3 spells CASSYIRAGANVLTF. Written as DNA, the CDR3 is TGTGCCAGCAGTTACATCCGCGCTGGGGCCAACGTCCTGACTTTC.

This clone was seen once. The chain joins TRBV4-2 to TRBJ1-5; no firm D call. Trimming took 4 bases from V and 5 from J, leaving 12 bases between them. Germline V gene sequence: CDR1 LGHNA, CDR2 YNFKEQ. The length of the CDR3 is 14 residues. The CDR3 nucleotides read TGTGCCAGCAGCCTACTAGGAACGGATCAGCCCCAGCATTTT. This encodes CASSLLGTDQPQHF.

The CDR3 bases are TGTGCCAGCAGCTCTAGAGTGGCCGGGGAGCTGTTTTTT. Translation: CASSSRVAGELFF. This rearrangement joins TRBV7-2 to TRBJ2-2; no definite D call. The CDR3 length is 13 residues. Germline CDR1 is SGHTA and CDR2 is FQGNSA. Trimming took off 4 bases at V and 6 bases at J, with 9 bases between the two ends.

The chain couples TRBV6-2 or TRBV6-3 to TRBJ1-2; D gene unclear. CDR1 MNHEY and CDR2 SVGEGT come from the germline V gene. Trimming took off 0 bases at V and 1 base at J, with 9 bases between the two ends. This CDR3 spans 15 amino acids. Written as DNA, the CDR3 is TGTGCCAGCAGTTACTCAAGAGGGTTTAACTATGGCTACACCTTC. Translated: CASSYSRGFNYGYTF.

A single count supports this clone. This chain connects TRBV11-3 to TRBJ2-7, with 11 bases that match TRBD1. The junction had 9 bases not matched to a gene; V was cut back by 5 bases and J by 3 bases. The CDR3 is 16 residues long. The V gene's germline CDR1 is SGHNT and CDR2 YENEEA. The CDR3 is CASSPVAGTGGYEQYF. DNA of the CDR3: TGTGCCAGCAGCCCAGTGGCCGGGACAGGGGGCTACGAGCAGTACTTC.

This sequence joins TRBV10-3 and TRBJ2-7; no firm D call. Germline V gene data show CDR1 as ENHRY and CDR2 as SYGVKD. With 3 bases removed from V and 2 bases from J, the gap between germline ends came to 14 bases. This CDR3 has 15 amino acids. This CDR3 reads CAISDTPQDAYEQYF. CDR3 DNA sequence: TGTGCCATCAGTGATACCCCCCAGGATGCCTACGAGCAGTACTTC.

This clone appeared a single time. The J gene is TRBJ2-3, the V gene TRBV15; 9 bases line up with TRBD2. V was pared by 3 bases and J by 7 bases, with 11 bases of the junction left unmatched. Per germline, CDR1 LNHNV and CDR2 YYDKDF (reference sequence). The CDR3 is made up of 16 amino acids. The CDR3 here is CATSSFERGAGNTQYF. CDR3 sequence (DNA): TGTGCCACCAGCAGTTTCGAGCGGGGGGCCGGGAATACGCAGTATTTT.

The gene calls are TRBV6-5 and TRBJ1-2, with 8 bases fitting TRBD1. The CDR3 loop spans 15 amino acids. CDR1 and CDR2 (germline): MNHEY, SVGAGI. V lost 2 bases and J lost 3; bases outside the gene matches: 5. The DNA of the CDR3 is TGTGCCAGCAGTTACCTACAGGGGGGGGACTATGGCTACACCTTC. It codes for CASSYLQGGDYGYTF.

V is TRBV3-1 (or the pseudogene TRBV3-2) and J is TRBJ2-5, with D unresolved. The CDR3 has 11 residues. Germline values: CDR1 LGHDT, CDR2 YNNKEL (reference sequence). V lost 7 bases to trimming and J lost 4 bases, with 7 bases between them. The CDR3 spells CASTGGETQYF. DNA for the CDR3: TGTGCCAGCACCGGCGGAGAGACCCAGTACTTC.

This clone has just a few counts. The chain carries TRBV27 and TRBJ1-5; D is perhaps TRBD1 (5 bases). The CDR3 has 15 amino acids. Germline CDR1 MNHEY, CDR2 SMNVEV (reference sequence). Trimming removed 0 bases from V and 3 bases from J, with 9 bases in between. CDR3: CASSLSWDFNQPQHF. The CDR3 nucleotides are TGTGCCAGCAGTTTATCGTGGGACTTCAATCAGCCCCAGCATTTT.

The V and J genes are TRBV5-1 and TRBJ2-1, with 12 bases fitting TRBD2. V shed 4 bases and J 5 bases; nucleotides not matched to a gene: 7. Germline CDR1 SGHRS, CDR2 YFSETQ. The length of the CDR3 is 16 residues. CDR3 sequence: CASSLPGLAGNNEQFF. CDR3 DNA: TGCGCCAGCAGCCTGCCGGGACTAGCGGGCAACAATGAGCAGTTCTTC. The full variable domain, completed using reference TRBV5-1 and TRBJ2-1, is KAGVTQTPRYLIKTRGQQVTLSCSPISGHRSVSWYQQTPGQGLQFLFEYFSETQRNKGNFPGRFSGRQFSNSRSEMNVSTLELGDSALYLCASSLPGLAGNNEQFFGPGTRLTVL.

V is TRBV28 and J is TRBJ2-1; TRBD1 might be the D (6 bases). Germline V gene sequence: CDR1 MDHEN, CDR2 SYDVKM. This CDR3 has 15 amino acids. Trimming stripped 4 bases from V and 7 bases from J, with 17 bases between. For the CDR3, the DNA is TGTGCCAGCAGTTCCGCTTCAACAGGGAGTAATGAGCAGTTCTTC. As protein: CASSSASTGSNEQFF.

The chain carries TRBV30 and TRBJ1-1, with D tentatively TRBD1 (6 bases). The V end was cut by 2 bases, the J end by 4 bases, with 11 bases between. Germline loops: CDR1 GTSNPN, CDR2 SVGIG (reference sequence). This CDR3 spans 13 amino acids. The CDR3 nucleotides read TGTGCCTGGAGTCCCACAGGGTTCACTGAAGCTTTCTTT. Translation: CAWSPTGFTEAFF.

The rearrangement links TRBV29-1 to TRBJ1-2, with a tentative D call TRBD1 (5 bases). Trimming left V 5 bases short and J 5 bases short, with 9 bases between. Germline assignment: CDR1 SQVTM and CDR2 ANQGSEA. This CDR3 has 11 residues. CDR3 sequence (DNA): TGCAGCGTTCCTGGGGGGTATGGCTACACCTTC. It encodes CSVPGGYGYTF.

The rearrangement joins TRBV5-4 to TRBJ1-6, with 7 bases lining up with TRBD1. CDR3 length equals 15 residues. Germline CDR1 is SGHNT and CDR2 is YYREEE (reference sequence). The V and J ends lost 0 bases and 8 bases, in that order; junction bases with no gene match: 5. As DNA, the CDR3 is TGTGCCAGCAGCTTGGGGGGACAGCTACATTCACCCCTCCACTTT. Protein sequence: CASSLGGQLHSPLHF.

The chain carries TRBV2 and TRBJ1-3; 9 bases are a match to TRBD1. This CDR3 is 17 amino acids long. The germline V gene has CDR1 SNHLY and CDR2 FYNNEI. Trimming at V came to 4 bases and at J to 0 bases, leaving 7 bases not matched to a gene. This CDR3 is CASSASRQGVSGNTIYF. In DNA, the CDR3 is TGTGCCAGCAGTGCGAGTCGACAGGGGGTCTCTGGAAACACCATATATTTT.

The chain links TRBV11-2 to TRBJ1-1, with no clear D. Germline CDR1 and CDR2: SGHAT and FQNNGV. Trimming cost V 2 bases and J 0 bases, with 16 bases left between them. The CDR3 sequence is 17 residues long. This CDR3 is CASSLRWRAAMNTEAFF. CDR3 coding DNA: TGTGCCAGCAGCTTAAGGTGGCGGGCGGCGATGAACACTGAAGCTTTCTTT.

V is TRBV27 and J is TRBJ2-7; 10 bases line up with TRBD1. CDR1 MNHEY and CDR2 SMNVEV come from the germline V gene (reference sequence). The trim removed 2 bases at V and 6 bases at J, leaving 4 bases unmatched. This CDR3 region has 14 residues. Here the CDR3 reads CASSLRDRGAEQYF. CDR3 coding DNA: TGTGCCAGCAGTTTAAGGGACAGGGGAGCCGAGCAGTACTTC.

The chain combines TRBV15 with TRBJ2-6; D ambiguous. The CDR3 consists of 16 residues. Germline loops: CDR1 LNHNV, CDR2 YYDKDF (reference sequence). V was trimmed by 0 bases and J by 0 bases, leaving 6 bases between them. CDR3 in DNA: TGTGCCACCAGCAGAGATCGGTTCTCTGGGGCCAACGTCCTGACTTTC. It translates to CATSRDRFSGANVLTF. Combining the CDR3 with reference TRBV15 and TRBJ2-6 gives the whole variable domain DAMVIQNPRYQVTQFGKPVTLSCSQTLNHNVMYWYQQKSSQAPKLLFHYYDKDFNNEADTPDNFQSRRPNTSFCFLDIRSPGLGDTAMYLCATSRDRFSGANVLTFGAGSRLTVL.

The CDR3 region has the DNA TGTGCCAGCAGCTTTTCGGGGATGGTAGGTGGCTACACCTTC. Its protein product is CASSFSGMVGGYTF. The chain combines TRBV7-2 with TRBJ1-2, with no clear D. Trimming shortened V by 3 bases and J by 7 bases, and 15 bases separated the two germline ends. The length of the CDR3 is 14 residues. Germline assignment: CDR1 SGHTA and CDR2 FQGNSA.

The count of this clone is one. The gene calls are TRBV25-1 and TRBJ1-2; tentatively, D is TRBD1 (5 bases). Germline values: CDR1 MGHDK, CDR2 SYGVNS. Trimming left V 4 bases short and J 3 bases short, with 9 bases between. CDR3 length: 13 residues. CDR3 bases: TGTGCCAGCAGTGTATCGACAGACTATGGCTACACCTTC. It is translated as CASSVSTDYGYTF.